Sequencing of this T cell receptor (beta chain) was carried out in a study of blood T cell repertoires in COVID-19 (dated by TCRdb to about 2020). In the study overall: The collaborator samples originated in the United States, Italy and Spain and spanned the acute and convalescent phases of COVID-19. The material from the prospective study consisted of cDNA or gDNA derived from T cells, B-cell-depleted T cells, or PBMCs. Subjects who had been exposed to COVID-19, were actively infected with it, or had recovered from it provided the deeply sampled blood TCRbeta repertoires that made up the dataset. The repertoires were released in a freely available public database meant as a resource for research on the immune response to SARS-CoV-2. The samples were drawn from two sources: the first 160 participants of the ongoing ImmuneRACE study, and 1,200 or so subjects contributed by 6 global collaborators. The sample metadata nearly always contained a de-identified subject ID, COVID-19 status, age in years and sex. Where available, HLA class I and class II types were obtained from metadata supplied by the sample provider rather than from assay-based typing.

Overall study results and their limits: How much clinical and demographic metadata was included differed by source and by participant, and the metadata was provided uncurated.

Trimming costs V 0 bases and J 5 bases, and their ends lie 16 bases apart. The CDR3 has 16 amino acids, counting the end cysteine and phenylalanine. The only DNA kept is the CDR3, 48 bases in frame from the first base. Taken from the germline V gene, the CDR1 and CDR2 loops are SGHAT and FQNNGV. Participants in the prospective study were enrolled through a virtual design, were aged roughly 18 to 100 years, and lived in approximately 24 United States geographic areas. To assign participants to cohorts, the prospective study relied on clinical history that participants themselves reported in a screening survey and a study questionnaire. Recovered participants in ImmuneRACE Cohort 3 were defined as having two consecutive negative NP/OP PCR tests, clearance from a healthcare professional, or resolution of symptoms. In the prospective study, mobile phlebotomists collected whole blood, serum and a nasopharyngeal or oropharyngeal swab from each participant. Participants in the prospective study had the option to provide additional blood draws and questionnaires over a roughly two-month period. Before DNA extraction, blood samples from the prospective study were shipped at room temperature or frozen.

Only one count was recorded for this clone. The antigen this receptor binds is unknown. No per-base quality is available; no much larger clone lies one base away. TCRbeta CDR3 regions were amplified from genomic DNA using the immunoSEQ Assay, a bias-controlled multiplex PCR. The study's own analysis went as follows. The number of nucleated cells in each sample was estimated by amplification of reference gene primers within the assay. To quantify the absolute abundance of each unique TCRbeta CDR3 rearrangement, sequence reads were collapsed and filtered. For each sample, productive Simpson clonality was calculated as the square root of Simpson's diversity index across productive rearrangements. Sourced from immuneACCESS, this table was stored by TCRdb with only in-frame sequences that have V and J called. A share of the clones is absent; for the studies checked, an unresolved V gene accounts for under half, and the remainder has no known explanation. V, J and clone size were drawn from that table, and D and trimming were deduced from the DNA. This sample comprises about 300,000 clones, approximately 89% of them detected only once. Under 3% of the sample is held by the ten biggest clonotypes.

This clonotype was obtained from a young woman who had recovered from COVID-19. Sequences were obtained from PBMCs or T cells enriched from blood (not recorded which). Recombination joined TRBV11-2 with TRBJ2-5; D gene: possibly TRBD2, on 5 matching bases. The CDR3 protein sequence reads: CASSLDLTGMGETQYF. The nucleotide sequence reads TGTGCCAGCAGCTTAGATCTGACGGGAATGGGGGAGACCCAGTACTTC.